A selection of T cell receptor beta chains follows, all from one sample in a study of T-cell reconstitution after alpha-beta-depleted transplantation in children. MiXCR, run by TCRdb on the PCR reads, gives a single entry per CDR3 protein. The sample holds hundreds of thousands of distinct CDR3 sequences, roughly a tenth seen once. Sequenced here: PBMCs from the stem cell graft donor, sampled from the stem cell graft. The source of these receptors is a human donor who donated a stem cell graft to a child with acute lymphoblastic leukemia. Both conserved end residues are part of each CDR3.

TRBV5-1 CASGDVAYEQYF
TRBV7-6 CASSLSSAVSGNTIYF
TRBV3-1 CASRLRGAGVRDTQYF
TRBV15 CATSRDPGASYNEQFF
TRBV29-1 CSVAGTSGGITDTQYF
TRBV3-1 CASSQDDYYGYTF
TRBV5-1 CASSLDGDYGYTF
TRBV29-1 CSIGRGNVNYEQYF
TRBV12-3/TRBV12-4 CASSLGVGYGYTF
TRBV7-9 CASFRGDANEQFF
TRBV20-1 CSAGRNSNQPQHF
TRBV5-1 CASSLARGANTGELFF
TRBV7-8 CASRLLQRGGRETQYF
TRBV29-1 CSVVKTQGYEQYF
TRBV12-3/TRBV12-4 CASGRQDNSPLHF
TRBV27 CASSFLTGGYGYTF
TRBV19 CASSRTSYLHTDTQYF
TRBV2 CASSEYSDRQETQYF
TRBV5-1 CASSSDGTGNEKLFF
TRBV10-3 CAIGGQGAGVGQPQHF
TRBV20-1 CSARDYGGNTGELFF
TRBV4-1 CASSQAGFEANEKLFF
TRBV5-1 CASSLGADRDRDYGYTF
TRBV7-6 CASSLLRGAGSYNEQFF
TRBV6-5 CASSYSLGQGGTGELFF
TRBV29-1 CSVTQENTEAFF
TRBV12-3/TRBV12-4 CASRTGGESNQPQHF
TRBV4-3 CASSQGGLRDSDYEQYF
TRBV10-3 CAISGTSVQETQYF
TRBV3-1 CASSPGTDWSYEQYF
TRBV29-1 CSVAQLANPYEQYF
TRBV27 CASSLQGNDEQFF
TRBV10-3 CAISGGTSGGSVQETQYF
TRBV12-3/TRBV12-4 CASSLRHQRNEQFF
TRBV7-6 CASSLGQEDYGYTF
TRBV5-1 CASSSTSGGAEQFF
TRBV5-1 CASSWDRHSYEQYF
TRBV7-2 CASSWRRGGADEQFF
TRBV3-1 CASSQGGGGNNEQFF
TRBV6-5 CASSYRTGADTQYF
TRBV6-1 CASSGRRTGVGYGYTF
TRBV12-3/TRBV12-4 CASSSGHGYGYTF
TRBV19 CASSRKTGRDYGYTF
TRBV19 CASGGHSYNEQFF